The sequence of this T cell receptor beta chain was determined in a study of blood T cell repertoires in COVID-19. The overall study: There were acute and convalescent COVID-19 samples, and they came from the United States, Italy and Spain.

This CDR3 comprises 14 residues. Germline V lookup: CDR1 MNHNY, CDR2 SVGAGI (reference sequence). Deletions cut 0 bases from V and 8 bases from J, with 13 bases between. It was during active infection that Seattle patients were enrolled and then longitudinally followed. Original methodology: Estimates of nucleated cell counts were drawn from the amplification of reference gene primers. TCRdb keeps only in-frame clones here, not all; method: immunoSEQ multiplex PCR. V and J calls and clone size come straight from that table; D and trimming were deduced from the DNA. The sample holds under 200,000 clones, roughly 80% seen once.

The sequence came from a man between 60 and 75 years old with COVID-19, enrolled during active disease. Sequencing used peripheral blood. The chain recombines TRBV6-6 with TRBJ1-2; tentative D call: TRBD1 (5 bases). The CDR3 nucleotides are TGTGCCAGCAGTTACTCTGGGCAGGGTGAAGGCTACACCTTC. It is translated as CASSYSGQGEGYTF.